These 9 T cell receptor beta chains were sequenced from one sample in a study of blood T cell repertoires in COVID-19. The protocol was immunoSEQ multiplex PCR, while the TCRdb copy is restricted to in-frame clones and leaves out a portion. The sample holds about 370,000 clones; 80% to 90% are singletons and the top ten take 1%. The specimen was PBMCs or T cells enriched from blood (not recorded which). All receptors come from a man between 18 and 35 years old who had recovered from COVID-19.

V usage is TRBV12-3 or TRBV12-4 and J usage is TRBJ2-1; 13 nucleotides agree with TRBD2. V gave up 5 bases and J gave up 14 bases; unmatched junction bases: 6. The CDR3 covers 13 residues. The CDR3 loop reads CASSLTSGGAKFF. CDR3 coding DNA: TGTGCCAGCAGTCTTACTAGCGGGGGGGCGAAGTTCTTC.

The chain is built from TRBV29-1 and TRBJ2-7; tentatively, D is TRBD1 (5 bases). Trimming shortened V by 2 bases and J by 6 bases, and 11 bases separated the two germline ends. The germline CDR1 and CDR2 sequences are SQVTM and ANQGSEA. CDR3 length equals 12 residues. The CDR3 nucleotides read TGCAGCGTTGAAAGGGCAGGGTCCGAGCAGTACTTC. It yields the protein CSVERAGSEQYF.

The chain employs TRBV7-2 and TRBJ2-5, with TRBD2 matching 13 bases. V gave up 4 bases and J gave up 5 bases; unmatched junction bases: 7. There are 16 residues in the CDR3. CDR1 and CDR2 from the germline V gene are SGHTA and FQGNSA. The CDR3 sequence is CASSSPTSGRRETQYF. The CDR3 DNA is TGTGCCAGCAGCTCACCGACTAGCGGGAGGCGGGAGACCCAGTACTTC.

There are a few counts of this clone. The chain carries TRBV5-1 and TRBJ1-2; TRBD1 matches 7 bases. Looked up from germline, CDR1 is SGHRS and CDR2 is YFSETQ. Trimming took 0 bases from V and 5 from J; bases not matched to a gene: 7. The CDR3 is made up of 15 amino acids. This chain's CDR3 is CASSLAGTAGYGYTF. The CDR3 DNA is TGCGCCAGCAGCTTGGCCGGGACAGCAGGATATGGCTACACCTTC.

The V call is TRBV7-9, the J call TRBJ1-1, with unresolved D. CDR1 is SEHNR, CDR2 FQNEAQ, per germline (reference sequence). V shed 3 bases and J shed 2 bases, with 7 bases lying between them. This CDR3 is 13 amino acids long. This chain's CDR3 is CASSFASNTEAFF. In DNA form, the CDR3 reads TGTGCCAGCAGCTTTGCTAGTAACACTGAAGCTTTCTTT.

The CDR3 bases are TGTGCCAGTAGTGTGGGCGGGACAGGACGTTATGGCTACACCTTC. Protein product: CASSVGGTGRYGYTF. The chain couples TRBV19 to TRBJ1-2; 8 bases agree with TRBD1. After removal of 5 bases from V and 5 bases from J, the junction contained 10 bases not matched to a gene. CDR1 is LNHDA and CDR2 is SQIVND in the germline V gene (reference sequence). This CDR3 region has 15 residues.

The gene calls are TRBV9 and TRBJ2-3; TRBD2 agrees at 9 bases. This CDR3 is 16 amino acids long. The V and J ends lost 0 bases and 2 bases, in that order; junction bases with no gene match: 4. Germline V gives CDR1 SGDLS, CDR2 YYNGEE. This CDR3 reads CASSVEASGITDTQYF. The DNA of the CDR3 is TGTGCCAGCAGCGTAGAGGCTAGCGGGATCACAGATACGCAGTATTTT. Filled out from reference TRBV9 and TRBJ2-3, the complete variable domain reads DSGVTQTPKHLITATGQRVTLRCSPRSGDLSVYWYQQSLDQGLQFLIQYYNGEERAKGNILERFSAQQFPDLHSELNLSSLELGDSALYFCASSVEASGITDTQYFGPGTRLTVL.

This clone occurred once. The chain uses TRBV6-2 or TRBV6-3 and TRBJ1-2, with D possibly being TRBD1 (5 bases). Trimming took off 6 bases at V and 13 bases at J, with 18 bases between the two ends. This CDR3 is built from 12 residues. CDR1 MNHEY and CDR2 SVGEGT come from the germline V gene. The chain's CDR3 is CASSDPLTARTF. In DNA form, the CDR3 reads TGTGCCAGCAGCGACCCCCTGACAGCACGCACCTTC.

The chain couples TRBV18 to TRBJ2-1; maybe TRBD2 (5 bases). V dropped 1 base and J dropped 5 bases, with 12 bases sitting between them. The CDR3 extends over 15 amino acids. Germline values: CDR1 KGHSH, CDR2 LQKENI. CDR3 in amino acids: CASSPLISENNEQFF. CDR3 in DNA: TGTGCCAGCTCACCACTGATTAGCGAAAACAATGAGCAGTTCTTC.